This T cell receptor beta chain stems from a study of human T cells and chemical hapten exposure. Losses at the gene ends were 5 bases for V and 6 bases for J; bases not matched to a gene: 13. The CDR3 has 16 residues. As handled by the study authors: Sample TCR counts, which ranged from roughly 20,000 to 750,000, had a median of approximately 96,000. Each CDR3 protein gets one entry after TCRdb re-called the RACE reads with MiXCR. TCRdb, not the authors, supplied the V and J calls. The sample contains more than 95,000 distinct CDR3 sequences, nearly 35% of which appear only once. Time point noted: patch test 3, about 24 weeks after DPC sensitization. Described treatment: therapeutic diphenylcyclopropenone sensitization with weekly scalp DPC.

This clonotype originated in a man aged 35 to 55 with alopecia areata. Some clones in this sample may be carry-over from other donors' samples. The J gene is TRBJ2-1, the V gene TRBV12-3 or TRBV12-4, with 7 bases fitting TRBD2. The sequencing here drew on whole blood, taken in connection with sensitization to the hapten diphenylcyclopropenone (DPC). Here the CDR3 reads CASSPIGGGRSNEQFF. The CDR3 coding sequence is TGTGCCAGCAGTCCCATTGGTGGCGGGAGATCCAATGAGCAGTTCTTC.